This T cell receptor beta chain emerged from a study of T-cell memory formation after mild COVID-19. Many counts were recorded for this clonotype. Germline V gene data show CDR1 as SGHRS and CDR2 as YFSETQ. V shed 1 base and J shed 3 bases, with 11 bases lying between them. The CDR3 runs to 14 residues. Each CDR3 protein gets one entry after TCRdb re-called the 5' RACE reads with MiXCR. The data contain about 55,000 distinct CDR3 sequences, 9.5% of them singletons. The chain employs TRBV5-1 and TRBJ2-7, with D perhaps matching TRBD2 (6 bases). This TCR came from a man between 18 and 29 years old who had mild COVID-19 (a few samples of this study predate the infection). Cell type and time point are not known. The sequenced sample consisted of PBMCs or a T cell subset sorted from them (not recorded which). CDR3 nucleotides: TGCGCCAGCAGCTTGACGGCGGGGAGCTACGAGCAGTACGTC. This codes for CASSLTAGSYEQYV.